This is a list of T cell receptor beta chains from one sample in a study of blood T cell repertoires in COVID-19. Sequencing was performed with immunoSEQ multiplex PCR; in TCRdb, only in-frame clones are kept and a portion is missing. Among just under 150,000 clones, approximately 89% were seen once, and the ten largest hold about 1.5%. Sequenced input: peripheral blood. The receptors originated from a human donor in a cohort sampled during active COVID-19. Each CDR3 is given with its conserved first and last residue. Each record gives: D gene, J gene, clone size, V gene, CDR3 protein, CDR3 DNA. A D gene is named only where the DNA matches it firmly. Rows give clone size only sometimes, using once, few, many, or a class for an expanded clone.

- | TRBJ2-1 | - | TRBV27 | CASSITQGKDEQFF | TGTGCCAGCAGCATCACCCAGGGCAAAGATGAGCAGTTCTTC
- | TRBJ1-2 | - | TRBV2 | CASSGVRQRNYGYTF | TGTGCCAGCAGTGGTGTCCGGCAGAGGAACTATGGCTACACCTTC
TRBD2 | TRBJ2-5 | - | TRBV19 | CASSISGAQETQYF | TGTGCCAGTAGTATTAGCGGGGCACAAGAGACCCAGTACTTC
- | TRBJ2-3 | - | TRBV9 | CASSGQTRSDTQYF | TGTGCCAGCAGCGGCCAGACTAGGTCAGATACGCAGTATTTT
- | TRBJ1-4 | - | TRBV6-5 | CASNRGSEKLFF | TGTGCCAGCAATCGAGGGAGTGAAAAACTGTTTTTT
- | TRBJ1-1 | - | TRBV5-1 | CASRTGNVQTEAFF | TGCGCCAGCAGAACAGGGAACGTTCAAACTGAAGCTTTCTTT
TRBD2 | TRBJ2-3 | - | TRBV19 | CASSPSGAGGPDTQYF | TGTGCCAGTAGTCCCTCGGGAGCGGGGGGCCCAGATACGCAGTATTTT
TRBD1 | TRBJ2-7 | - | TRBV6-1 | CASSESGQLYEQYF | TGTGCCAGCAGTGAATCGGGACAGTTGTACGAGCAGTACTTC
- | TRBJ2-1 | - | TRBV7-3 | CASSLRVGGEQFF | TGTGCCAGCAGCTTAAGGGTCGGGGGTGAGCAGTTCTTC
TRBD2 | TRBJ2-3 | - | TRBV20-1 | CSASGTSGRSTDTQYF | TGCAGTGCTAGTGGGACTAGCGGCCGAAGCACAGATACGCAGTATTTT
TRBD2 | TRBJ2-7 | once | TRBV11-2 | CASSFQRGPRKYF | TGTGCCAGCAGCTTTCAGCGGGGGCCACGGAAGTACTTC
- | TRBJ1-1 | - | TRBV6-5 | CASSLATELNTEAFF | TGTGCCAGCAGCCTAGCGACAGAACTGAACACTGAAGCTTTCTTT
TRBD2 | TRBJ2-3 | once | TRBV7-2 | CASSARSGGALDTQYF | TGTGCCAGCAGCGCCCGTAGCGGGGGGGCATTAGATACGCAGTATTTT
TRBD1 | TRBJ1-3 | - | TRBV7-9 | CASRPTGTGFRGSGNTIYF | TGTGCCAGCAGGCCTACCGGGACAGGGTTTCGAGGCTCTGGAAACACCATATATTTT
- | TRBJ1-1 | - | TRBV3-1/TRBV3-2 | CASSQLSTGTEAFF | TGTGCCAGCAGCCAGCTTTCAACCGGGACTGAAGCTTTCTTT
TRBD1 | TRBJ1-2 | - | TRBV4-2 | CASSQDIGQGAIYGYTF | TGTGCCAGCAGCCAAGATATCGGACAGGGCGCAATCTATGGCTACACCTTC
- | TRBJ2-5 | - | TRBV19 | CASQGYEETQYF | TGTGCCAGTCAGGGGTACGAGGAGACCCAGTACTTC
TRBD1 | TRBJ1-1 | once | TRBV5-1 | CASSLGQGGTEAFF | TGCGCCAGCAGCCTCGGACAGGGAGGAACTGAAGCTTTCTTT
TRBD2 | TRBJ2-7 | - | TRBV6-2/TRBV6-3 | CASSPRERGFTYEQYF | TGTGCCAGCAGCCCTCGCGAGCGGGGATTTACCTACGAGCAGTACTTC
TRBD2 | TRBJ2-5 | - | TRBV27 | CASSAGLAGGKTQYF | TGTGCCAGCAGTGCCGGACTAGCGGGTGGAAAGACCCAGTACTTC
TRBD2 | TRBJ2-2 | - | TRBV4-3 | CASSPGTSGRTGELFF | TGCGCCAGCAGCCCGGGAACTAGCGGGAGGACCGGGGAGCTGTTTTTT
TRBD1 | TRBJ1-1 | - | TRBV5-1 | CASSKGTGWVMNTEAFF | TGCGCCAGCAGCAAGGGGACAGGTTGGGTCATGAACACTGAAGCTTTCTTT
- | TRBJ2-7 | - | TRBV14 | CASSPGVGGYEQYF | TGTGCCAGCAGCCCCGGGGTGGGGGGCTACGAGCAGTACTTC
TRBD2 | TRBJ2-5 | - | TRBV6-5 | CASSPPGLQETQYF | TGTGCCAGCAGTCCTCCGGGACTACAAGAGACCCAGTACTTC
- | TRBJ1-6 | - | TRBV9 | CASSGTQDGYNSPLHF | TGTGCCAGCAGCGGGACACAGGACGGCTATAATTCACCCCTCCACTTT
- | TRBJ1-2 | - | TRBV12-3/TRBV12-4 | CASSLGAVYGYTF | TGTGCCAGCAGTTTGGGTGCGGTATATGGCTACACCTTC
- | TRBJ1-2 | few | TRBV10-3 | CAISVGASGGYTF | TGTGCCATCAGTGTTGGGGCTTCTGGTGGCTACACCTTC